This T cell receptor beta chain was sequenced for a study of PD-1 blockade in classical Hodgkin lymphoma. Study-wide results and caveats: Exclusion removed patients who began nivolumab under 1 year after ASCT. In newly diagnosed patients, baseline TCR diversity was reportedly below that of healthy donors. Baseline diversity resembling that of newly diagnosed patients was seen in complete responders.

On this clone: The antigen remains undetermined.

Relapse was seen in all patients after autologous stem cell transplantation, and brentuximab vedotin exposure was variable. TCRdb's copy holds only in-frame clones and misses some; the assay was immunoSEQ multiplex PCR. The repertoire consists of approximately 11,000 clones, with 80% occurring once and the leading ten covering 34%. V was clipped by 4 bases and J by 2 bases; unmatched bases: 12. In germline, CDR1 is SGHKS, CDR2 YYEKEE (reference sequence). The CDR3 is 16 residues long. The material sequenced was peripheral blood mononuclear cells (PBMCs), taken before the second cycle of nivolumab. The origin of this receptor is a human donor with classical Hodgkin lymphoma. This sequence joins TRBV5-5 and TRBJ2-7; 7 nucleotides align to TRBD1. The CDR3 nucleotides read TGTGCCAGCAGCACAACCTGGACAGGTTTTACCTACGAGCAGTACTTC. It encodes CASSTTWTGFTYEQYF.